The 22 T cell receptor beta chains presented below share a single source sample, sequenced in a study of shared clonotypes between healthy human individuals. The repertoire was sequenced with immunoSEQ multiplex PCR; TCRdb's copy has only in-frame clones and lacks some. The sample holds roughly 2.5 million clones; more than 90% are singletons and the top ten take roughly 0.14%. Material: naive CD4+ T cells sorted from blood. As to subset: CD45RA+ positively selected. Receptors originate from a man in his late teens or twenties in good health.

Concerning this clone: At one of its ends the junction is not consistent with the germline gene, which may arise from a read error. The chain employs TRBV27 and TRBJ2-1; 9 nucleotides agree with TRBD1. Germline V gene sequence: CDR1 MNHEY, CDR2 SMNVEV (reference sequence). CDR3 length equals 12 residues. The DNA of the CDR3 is TGTGCCAGCAGTTCACTCGGGACAGGGCAGGTCTTC. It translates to CASSSLGTGQVF.

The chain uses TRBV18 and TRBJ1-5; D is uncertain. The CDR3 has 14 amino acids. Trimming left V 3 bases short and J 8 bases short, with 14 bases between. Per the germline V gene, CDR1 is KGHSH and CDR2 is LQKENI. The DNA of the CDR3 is TGTGCCAGCTCACCCGGTTTGAGACCCGAGCCCCAGCATTTT. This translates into CASSPGLRPEPQHF.

DNA of the CDR3: TGTGCCAGCAGTCCCCAGGACAGGGGGGGCGAGCAGTACTTC. Protein: CASSPQDRGGEQYF. The chain has TRBV28 and TRBJ2-5; TRBD1 aligns across 10 bases. The better agreement between TRBJ2-7 and the DNA end casts doubt on the J call. The CDR3 sequence is 14 residues long. Germline CDR1 and CDR2: MDHEN and SYDVKM.

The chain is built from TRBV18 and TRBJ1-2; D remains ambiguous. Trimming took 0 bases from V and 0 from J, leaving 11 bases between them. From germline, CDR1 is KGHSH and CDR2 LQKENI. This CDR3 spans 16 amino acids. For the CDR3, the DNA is TGTGCCAGCTCACCACCGGGTAGGACCCCTAACTATGGCTACACCTTC. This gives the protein CASSPPGRTPNYGYTF. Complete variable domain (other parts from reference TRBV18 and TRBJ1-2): NAGVMQNPRHLVRRRGQEARLRCSPMKGHSHVYWYRQLPEEGLKFMVYLQKENIIDESGMPKERFSAEFPKEGPSILRIQQVVRGDSAAYFCASSPPGRTPNYGYTFGSGTRLTVV.

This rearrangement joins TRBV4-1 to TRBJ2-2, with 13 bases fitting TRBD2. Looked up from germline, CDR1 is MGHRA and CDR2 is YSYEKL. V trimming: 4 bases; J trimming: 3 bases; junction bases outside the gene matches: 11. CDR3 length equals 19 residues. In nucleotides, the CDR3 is TGCGCCAGCAGCCCATCGACTAGCGGGAGGTCGAGGTACACCGGGGAGCTGTTTTTT. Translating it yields CASSPSTSGRSRYTGELFF.

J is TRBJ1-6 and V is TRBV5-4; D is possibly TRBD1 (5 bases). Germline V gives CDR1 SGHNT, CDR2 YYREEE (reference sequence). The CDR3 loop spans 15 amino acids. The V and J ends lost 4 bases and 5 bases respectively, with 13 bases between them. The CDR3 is CASSLPSGNNSPLHF. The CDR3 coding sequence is TGTGCCAGCAGCCTGCCTTCAGGGAATAATTCACCCCTCCACTTT.

The CDR3 loop is CASSTAGPRDTQYF. Here the CDR3 DNA reads TGTGCCAGCAGCACCGCCGGGCCGCGGGATACGCAGTATTTT. V usage is TRBV9 and J usage is TRBJ2-3; D call uncertain. The germline gives CDR1 SGDLS, CDR2 YYNGEE. V was trimmed by 4 bases and J by 6 bases, leaving 15 bases between them. The CDR3 is made up of 14 amino acids.

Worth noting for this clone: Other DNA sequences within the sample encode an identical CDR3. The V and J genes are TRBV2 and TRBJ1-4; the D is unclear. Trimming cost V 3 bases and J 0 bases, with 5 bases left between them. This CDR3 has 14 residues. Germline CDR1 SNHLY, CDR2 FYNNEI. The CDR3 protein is CASSEGATNEKLFF. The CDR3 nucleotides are TGTGCCAGCAGTGAGGGCGCAACTAATGAAAAACTGTTTTTT.

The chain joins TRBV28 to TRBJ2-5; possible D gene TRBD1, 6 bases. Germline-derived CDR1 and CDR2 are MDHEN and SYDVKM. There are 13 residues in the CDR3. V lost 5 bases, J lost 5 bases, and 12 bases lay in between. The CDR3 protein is CASSLSDRETQYF. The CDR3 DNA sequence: TGTGCCAGCAGTCTTAGCGACAGGGAGACCCAGTACTTC.

CDR3: CASGVPQGSLNEQFF. The DNA of the CDR3 is TGTGCCAGCGGAGTTCCACAGGGGTCCCTGAATGAGCAGTTCTTC. The rearrangement joins TRBV27 to TRBJ2-1; 7 bases map to TRBD1. This CDR3 contains 15 residues. J lost 7 bases, V lost 8 bases, and 14 bases had no gene match. The germline CDR1 and CDR2 sequences are MNHEY and SMNVEV (reference sequence).

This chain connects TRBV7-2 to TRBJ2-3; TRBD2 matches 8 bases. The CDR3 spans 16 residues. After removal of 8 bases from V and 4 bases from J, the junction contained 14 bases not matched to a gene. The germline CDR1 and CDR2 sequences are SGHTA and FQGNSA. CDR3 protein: CASAELAARGADTQYF. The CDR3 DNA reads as TGTGCCAGCGCGGAACTAGCGGCGAGGGGGGCAGATACGCAGTATTTT.

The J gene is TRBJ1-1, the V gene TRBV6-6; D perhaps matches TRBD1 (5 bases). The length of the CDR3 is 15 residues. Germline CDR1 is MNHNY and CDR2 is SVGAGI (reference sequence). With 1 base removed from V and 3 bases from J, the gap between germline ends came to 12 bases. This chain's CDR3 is CASSYLGEGYTEAFF. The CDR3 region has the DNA TGTGCCAGCAGTTACTTGGGGGAGGGGTACACTGAAGCTTTCTTT.

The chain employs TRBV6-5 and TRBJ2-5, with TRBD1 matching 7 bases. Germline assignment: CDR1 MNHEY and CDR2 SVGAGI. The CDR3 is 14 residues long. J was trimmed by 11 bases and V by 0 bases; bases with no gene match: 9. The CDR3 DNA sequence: TGTGCCAGCAGTTACTCACAGGGGAATCGGTGGCAGTACTTC. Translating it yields CASSYSQGNRWQYF.

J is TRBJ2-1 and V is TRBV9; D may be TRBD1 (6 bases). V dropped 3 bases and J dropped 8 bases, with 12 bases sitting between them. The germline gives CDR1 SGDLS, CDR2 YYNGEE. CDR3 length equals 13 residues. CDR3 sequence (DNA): TGTGCCAGCAGCGCGAGACAGGCCTATGAGCAGTTCTTC. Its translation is CASSARQAYEQFF.

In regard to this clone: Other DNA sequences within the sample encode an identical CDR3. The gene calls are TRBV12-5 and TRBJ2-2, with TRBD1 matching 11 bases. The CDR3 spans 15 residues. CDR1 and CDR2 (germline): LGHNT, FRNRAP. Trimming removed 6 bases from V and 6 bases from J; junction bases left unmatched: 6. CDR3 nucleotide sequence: TGTGCTAGTGGCCTCGGACAGGGGGCTGCCGGGGAGCTGTTTTTT. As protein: CASGLGQGAAGELFF.

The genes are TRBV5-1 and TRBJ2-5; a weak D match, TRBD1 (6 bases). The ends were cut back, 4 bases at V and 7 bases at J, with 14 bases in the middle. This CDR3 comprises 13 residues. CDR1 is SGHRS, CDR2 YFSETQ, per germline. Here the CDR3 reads CASSPAPGATQYF. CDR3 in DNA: TGCGCCAGCAGCCCGGCCCCAGGGGCGACCCAGTACTTC.

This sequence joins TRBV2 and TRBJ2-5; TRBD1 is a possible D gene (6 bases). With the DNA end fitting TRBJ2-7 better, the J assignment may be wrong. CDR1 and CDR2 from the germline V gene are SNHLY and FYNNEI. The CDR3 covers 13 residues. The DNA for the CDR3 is TGTGCCAGCAAAAGGGACACTTCCTACGAGCAGTACTTC. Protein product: CASKRDTSYEQYF.

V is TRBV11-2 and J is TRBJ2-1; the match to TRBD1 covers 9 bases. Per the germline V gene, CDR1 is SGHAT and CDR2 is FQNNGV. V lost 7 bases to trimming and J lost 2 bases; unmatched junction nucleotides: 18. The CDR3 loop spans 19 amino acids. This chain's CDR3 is CASNVALLQGAQAYNEQFF. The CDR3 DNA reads TGTGCCAGCAACGTCGCACTACTACAGGGGGCGCAGGCCTACAATGAGCAGTTCTTC.

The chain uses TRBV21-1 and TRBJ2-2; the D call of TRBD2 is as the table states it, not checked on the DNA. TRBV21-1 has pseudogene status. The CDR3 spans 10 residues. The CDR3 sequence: CAREAGELFF. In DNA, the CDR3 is TGTGCCCGAGAGGCCGGGGAGCTGTTTTTT.

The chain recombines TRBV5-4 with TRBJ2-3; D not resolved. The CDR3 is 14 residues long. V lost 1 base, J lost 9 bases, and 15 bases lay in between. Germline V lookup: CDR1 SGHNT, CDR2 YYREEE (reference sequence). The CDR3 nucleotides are TGTGCCAGCAGCTTGTATTTGGACGTCCCAACGCAGTATTTT. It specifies CASSLYLDVPTQYF.

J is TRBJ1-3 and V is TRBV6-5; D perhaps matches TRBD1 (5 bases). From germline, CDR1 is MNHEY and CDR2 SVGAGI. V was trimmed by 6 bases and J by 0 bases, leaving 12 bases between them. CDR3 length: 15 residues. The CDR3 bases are TGTGCCAGCAGCCCCGGGACCCGCTCTGGAAACACCATATATTTT. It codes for CASSPGTRSGNTIYF.

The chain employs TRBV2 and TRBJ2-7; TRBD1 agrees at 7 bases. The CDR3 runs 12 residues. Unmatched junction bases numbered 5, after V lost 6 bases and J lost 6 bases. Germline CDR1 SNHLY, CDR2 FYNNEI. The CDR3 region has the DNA TGTGCCAGCAGGGGGACAGCCTTCGAGCAGTACTTC. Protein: CASRGTAFEQYF.